This passage covers 23 T cell receptor beta chains from one sample sequenced in a study of blood T cell repertoires in COVID-19. Measured with immunoSEQ multiplex PCR; TCRdb has only the in-frame clones, and not every one. The sample shows some 300,000 clones, 85% to 90% of them seen only once. The material sequenced was peripheral blood. These TCRs come from a woman aged 25 to 39 with COVID-19, enrolled during active disease.

In regard to this clone: The sample carries other DNA sequences with the same CDR3. The chain has TRBV4-1 and TRBJ1-5; D may be TRBD1 (5 bases). The length of the CDR3 is 13 residues. Trimming left V 0 bases short and J 7 bases short, with 7 bases between. The V gene's germline CDR1 is MGHRA and CDR2 YSYEKL. CDR3 bases: TGCGCCAGCAGCCAAGAGGGGGGGCAGCCCCAGCATTTT. Protein: CASSQEGGQPQHF.

This sequence joins TRBV19 and TRBJ1-6; D call uncertain. The length of the CDR3 is 16 residues. Looked up from germline, CDR1 is LNHDA and CDR2 is SQIVND (reference sequence). Trimming took 5 bases from V and 0 from J, leaving 11 bases between them. CDR3 in amino acids: CASSSAGSSYNSPLHF. CDR3 nucleotide sequence: TGTGCCAGTAGTTCTGCGGGGAGCTCCTATAATTCACCCCTCCACTTT. Based on the CDR3 plus reference TRBV19 and TRBJ1-6, the full variable domain is DGGITQSPKYLFRKEGQNVTLSCEQNLNHDAMYWYRQDPGQGLRLIYYSQIVNDFQKGDIAEGYSVSREKKESFPLTVTSAQKNPTAFYLCASSSAGSSYNSPLHFGNGTRLTVT.

This sequence joins TRBV6-4 and TRBJ1-4, with 10 nucleotides matching TRBD1. V lost 3 bases to trimming and J lost 3 bases; unmatched junction nucleotides: 4. Germline assignment: CDR1 MRHNA and CDR2 SNTAGT. The CDR3 runs 16 residues. CDR3: CASSEGTGAPNEKLFF. Here the CDR3 DNA reads TGTGCCAGCAGTGAGGGGACAGGGGCTCCTAATGAAAAACTGTTTTTT.

The chain joins TRBV5-1 to TRBJ2-5; D uncertain. The CDR3 sequence is 13 residues long. V gave up 0 bases and J gave up 4 bases, with 7 bases separating them. Per germline, CDR1 SGHRS and CDR2 YFSETQ. The DNA of the CDR3 is TGCGCCAGCAGCTTGGCCTTGCGAGAGACCCAGTACTTC. Translating it yields CASSLALRETQYF.

The chain is built from TRBV28 and TRBJ2-5; 11 bases are shared with TRBD1. V dropped 5 bases and J dropped 7; count of bases not matched to a gene: 9. Germline assignment: CDR1 MDHEN and CDR2 SYDVKM. The CDR3 is made up of 15 amino acids. The CDR3 loop is CASSLRTGGLVTQYF. CDR3 in DNA: TGTGCCAGCAGTCTCCGGACAGGGGGCTTGGTGACCCAGTACTTC. Filled out from reference TRBV28 and TRBJ2-5, the complete variable domain reads DVKVTQSSRYLVKRTGEKVFLECVQDMDHENMFWYRQDPGLGLRLIYFSYDVKMKEKGDIPEGYSVSREKKERFSLILESASTNQTSMYLCASSLRTGGLVTQYFGPGTRLLVL.

The V and J genes are TRBV29-1 and TRBJ1-1; no definite D call. Germline CDR1 is SQVTM and CDR2 is ANQGSEA. The V end lost 6 bases, the J end lost 7 bases, and 12 bases lay between the germline ends. The CDR3 sequence is 11 residues long. In DNA, the CDR3 is TGCAGCGTGTCCCTCTCCGGTGAAGCTTTCTTT. Residues: CSVSLSGEAFF.

J is TRBJ1-2 and V is TRBV7-3, with 7 bases aligning to TRBD1. Per the germline V gene, CDR1 is SGHTA and CDR2 is FQGTGA. V gave up 5 bases and J gave up 8 bases; unmatched junction bases: 8. The CDR3 is 13 residues long. The CDR3 sequence is CASSLGPRGGYTF. Here the CDR3 DNA reads TGTGCCAGCAGCCTAGGACCCAGGGGGGGCTACACCTTC.

In DNA, the CDR3 is TGTGCCATCCGGGGACTAGCGGGGGAGCAGTACTTC. This codes for CAIRGLAGEQYF. This chain links TRBV5-4 with TRBJ2-7, with 13 bases lining up with TRBD2. CDR1 SGHNT and CDR2 YYREEE come from the germline V gene (reference sequence). This CDR3 is 12 amino acids long. With V trimmed by 9 bases and J by 7 bases, 4 bases remained unmatched.

The CDR3 loop is CASSAPGTSGANVLTF. The CDR3 region has the DNA TGTGCCAGCAGCGCCCCGGGTACCTCTGGGGCCAACGTCCTGACTTTC. V gene TRBV11-2 combines with J gene TRBJ2-6; no firm D call. The CDR3 runs 16 residues. The V and J ends lost 5 bases and 0 bases respectively, with 11 bases between them. The germline V gene has CDR1 SGHAT and CDR2 FQNNGV.

The gene calls are TRBV2 and TRBJ2-1, with TRBD2 matching over 12 bases. The CDR3 length is 14 residues. Germline CDR1 SNHLY, CDR2 FYNNEI. V lost 6 bases, J lost 7 bases, and 4 bases stayed unmatched. CDR3 nucleotide sequence: TGTGCCAGCAGGACTAGCGGGGGACCTAATGAGCAGTTCTTC. Translated: CASRTSGGPNEQFF. The full variable domain, completed using reference TRBV2 and TRBJ2-1, is EPEVTQTPSHQVTQMGQEVILRCVPISNHLYFYWYRQILGQKVEFLVSFYNNEISEKSEIFDDQFSVERPDGSNFTLKIRSTKLEDSAMYFCASRTSGGPNEQFFGPGTRLTVL.

V usage is TRBV7-8 and J usage is TRBJ1-1; perhaps TRBD1 as D (6 bases). Germline loops: CDR1 SGHVS, CDR2 FQNEAQ. This CDR3 contains 15 residues. Trimming removed 7 bases from V and 3 bases from J, with 18 bases in between. CDR3 sequence reads: CASKGGQLRDTEAFF. The CDR3, as DNA: TGTGCCAGCAAGGGGGGGCAACTTAGGGACACTGAAGCTTTCTTT. Supplemented by reference TRBV7-8 and TRBJ1-1, the full variable domain reads GAGVSQSPRYKVAKRGQDVALRCDPISGHVSLFWYQQALGQGPEFLTYFQNEAQLDKSGLPSDRFFAERPEGSVSTLKIQRTQQEDSAVYLCASKGGQLRDTEAFFGQGTRLTVV.

The chain uses TRBV24-1 and TRBJ2-2; D perhaps matches TRBD2 (5 bases). Trimming shortened V by 8 bases and J by 6 bases, and 27 bases separated the two germline ends. CDR1 is KGHDR and CDR2 is SFDVKD in the germline V gene. The CDR3 loop spans 18 amino acids. CDR3 protein: CATIPPVARGFLSGELFF. The DNA of the CDR3 is TGTGCCACCATTCCTCCGGTCGCCCGGGGTTTTTTATCCGGGGAGCTGTTTTTT.

J is TRBJ1-2 and V is TRBV29-1; D ambiguous. The CDR3 covers 12 residues. Trimming pared 7 bases from V and 1 base from J, leaving 10 bases between. CDR1 SQVTM and CDR2 ANQGSEA come from the germline V gene. CDR3 protein: CSAWGVNYGYTF. The CDR3 DNA follows: TGCAGCGCCTGGGGAGTTAACTATGGCTACACCTTC.

V is TRBV7-8 and J is TRBJ2-7; 8 bases fit TRBD2. With 1 base clipped from V and 4 bases from J, the junction kept 6 bases outside the gene matches. Germline CDR1 is SGHVS and CDR2 is FQNEAQ. This CDR3 spans 15 amino acids. CDR3: CASSLGGSGVYEQYV. The CDR3 DNA is TGTGCCAGCAGCTTAGGAGGTAGCGGGGTGTACGAGCAGTACGTC.

This chain connects TRBV6-5 to TRBJ2-3, with D tentatively TRBD2 (6 bases). CDR3 length: 14 residues. The V end was cut by 5 bases, the J end by 8 bases, with 17 bases between. CDR1 and CDR2 from the germline V gene are MNHEY and SVGAGI. This CDR3 reads CASSRRDSRTTQYF. In DNA form, the CDR3 reads TGTGCCAGCAGTCGCCGGGACTCTCGTACTACGCAGTATTTT.

This sequence joins TRBV2 and TRBJ2-3, with D maybe TRBD1 (5 bases). Germline values: CDR1 SNHLY, CDR2 FYNNEI. Trimming took 4 bases from V and 3 from J, leaving 11 bases between them. CDR3 length: 14 amino acids. The CDR3, as DNA: TGTGCCAGCAGTGGGGTTGACAGTACAGATACGCAGTATTTT. Protein product: CASSGVDSTDTQYF. Using reference TRBV2 and TRBJ2-3 for the parts outside the CDR3, the full variable domain is EPEVTQTPSHQVTQMGQEVILRCVPISNHLYFYWYRQILGQKVEFLVSFYNNEISEKSEIFDDQFSVERPDGSNFTLKIRSTKLEDSAMYFCASSGVDSTDTQYFGPGTRLTVL.

The chain couples TRBV7-2 to TRBJ1-1, with 7 nucleotides matching TRBD1. The CDR3 is 13 residues long. CDR1 is SGHTA, CDR2 FQGNSA, per germline. The V gene end was trimmed by 5 bases and the J gene end by 10 bases; junction bases not matched to a gene: 10. CDR3 sequence: CASSTRQGWGAFF. CDR3 DNA sequence: TGTGCCAGCAGCACTCGACAGGGCTGGGGAGCTTTCTTT.

A single count supports this clone. The gene calls are TRBV3-1 (or the pseudogene TRBV3-2) and TRBJ2-3, with 16 positions matching TRBD2. V was clipped by 1 base and J by 2 bases; unmatched bases: 21. CDR3 length: 24 amino acids. Germline V gene data show CDR1 as LGHDT and CDR2 as YNNKEL (reference sequence). CDR3 nucleotide sequence: TGTGCCAGCAGCCAAGGAGTTTTGCAGGGGACTAGCGGGGGGGCACTCCGTATCACAGATACGCAGTATTTT. It specifies CASSQGVLQGTSGGALRITDTQYF.

The chain uses TRBV4-1 and TRBJ2-7; the match to TRBD1 covers 8 bases. CDR1 MGHRA and CDR2 YSYEKL come from the germline V gene. The CDR3 loop spans 14 amino acids. The V segment lost 0 bases and the J segment 3 bases; nucleotides outside the gene matches: 1. CDR3 region: CASSQDRGHYEQYF. The CDR3 region has the DNA TGCGCCAGCAGCCAAGACAGGGGGCACTACGAGCAGTACTTC.

The rearrangement uses TRBV5-4 and TRBJ2-7, with 8 bases aligning to TRBD1. CDR1 and CDR2 (germline): SGHNT, YYREEE (reference sequence). This CDR3 has 15 residues. V was pared by 4 bases and J by 5 bases, with 11 bases of the junction left unmatched. The CDR3 DNA sequence: TGTGCCAGCAGCGTCCAGGGGGCCGGTAAGAACGAGCAGTACTTC. It yields the protein CASSVQGAGKNEQYF.

The V call is TRBV9, the J call TRBJ2-5; TRBD2 matches 9 bases. The CDR3 runs 18 residues. J gave up 5 bases and V 4 bases, and 18 bases lay outside the gene matches. The germline V gene encodes CDR1 SGDLS and CDR2 YYNGEE. CDR3 residues: CASSPDTPIGLAWETQYF. CDR3 nucleotides: TGTGCCAGCAGCCCCGATACCCCCATCGGACTAGCGTGGGAGACCCAGTACTTC.

The chain employs TRBV6-5 and TRBJ2-2; 9 positions match TRBD2. The CDR3 totals 14 residues. Germline CDR1 and CDR2: MNHEY and SVGAGI. Germline trimming cut 6 bases from V and 7 bases from J; bases unmatched to any gene: 6. Here the CDR3 reads CASSRLAARGELFF. Here the CDR3 DNA reads TGTGCCAGCAGCCGACTAGCGGCCCGCGGGGAGCTGTTTTTT.

As regards this clone: The same CDR3 also results from other DNA sequences found in this sample. J is TRBJ2-7 and V is TRBV7-9; D is perhaps TRBD2 (5 bases). The ends were cut back, 1 base at V and 6 bases at J, with 7 bases in the middle. Germline V CDR1 and CDR2: SEHNR, FQNEAQ (reference sequence). The CDR3 sequence is 12 residues long. CDR3 loop: CASSLGGGEQYF. The DNA for the CDR3 is TGTGCCAGCAGCTTAGGTGGAGGCGAGCAGTACTTC. The full variable domain, in which reference TRBV7-9 and TRBJ2-7 provide the parts outside the CDR3, is DTGVSQNPRHKITKRGQNVTFRCDPISEHNRLYWYRQTLGQGPEFLTYFQNEAQLEKSRLLSDRFSAERPKGSFSTLEIQRTEQGDSAMYLCASSLGGGEQYFGPGTRLTVT.